The 26 T cell receptor beta chains below were found in one sample sequenced in a study of radiotherapy plus CTLA-4 blockade in lung cancer (dated 2018 in TCRdb). The library was produced with the immunoSEQ multiplex PCR assay. The clones in this table, taken by TCRdb from immuneACCESS, are in-frame only. Not every clone is retained; where verified, under half of the shortfall comes from an unresolved V gene, and the cause of the rest is unknown. This sample lists fewer than 85,000 clones; approximately 86% were detected once. The ten largest make up about 1% of the sample. Sequencing used peripheral blood, obtained from a patient treated with radiotherapy plus ipilimumab. The origin of the receptors is a human donor with non-small cell lung cancer who had stable disease on radiotherapy plus ipilimumab.

This clone was observed a few times. The chain uses TRBV7-3 and TRBJ1-6; tentative D call: TRBD1 (5 bases). This CDR3 is 14 amino acids long. The germline V gene encodes CDR1 SGHTA and CDR2 FQGTGA. V lost 6 bases and J 4 bases, leaving 10 bases between the germline ends. In nucleotides, the CDR3 is TGTGCCAGCAGTTCCGACAGTTATAATTCACCCCTCCACTTT. Its protein is CASSSDSYNSPLHF.

A single count supports this clone. This chain joins TRBV20-1 and TRBJ2-4; D uncertain. The V gene lost 6 bases and the J gene lost 3 bases, with 6 bases spanning the gap. The CDR3 totals 11 residues. Germline V lookup: CDR1 DFQATT, CDR2 SNEGSKA (reference sequence). The CDR3 DNA is TGCAGTGCCGTAAACAAAAACATTCAGTACTTC. Translating gives CSAVNKNIQYF.

This chain uses TRBV6-1 with TRBJ2-3, with 11 bases matching TRBD2. With V trimmed by 5 bases and J by 3 bases, 4 bases remained unmatched. Looked up from germline, CDR1 is MNHNS and CDR2 is SASEGT. The CDR3 runs 15 residues. The CDR3 is CASSTSGGGTDTQYF. In DNA form, the CDR3 reads TGTGCCAGCAGTACTAGCGGGGGAGGGACAGATACGCAGTATTTT.

A single count supports this clone. CDR3 region: CSAQGSETQYF. The CDR3 nucleotides read TGCAGTGCGCAAGGGTCAGAGACCCAGTACTTC. The chain couples TRBV20-1 to TRBJ2-5; D gene ambiguous. CDR3 length equals 11 residues. Germline CDR1 is DFQATT and CDR2 is SNEGSKA (reference sequence). Deletions cut 6 bases from V and 4 bases from J, with 9 bases between.

The CDR3 bases are TGTGCCAGCTCACCACCAATAGCGGCGTACAATGAGCAGTTCTTC. Amino acid sequence: CASSPPIAAYNEQFF. The chain couples TRBV18 to TRBJ2-1, with D possibly being TRBD2 (6 bases). The CDR3 length is 15 residues. V lost 0 bases, J lost 4 bases, and 10 bases lay in between. The V gene's germline CDR1 is KGHSH and CDR2 LQKENI.

This clone was found once. The chain joins TRBV4-1 to TRBJ2-5; possible D gene TRBD2, 5 bases. Deletions cut 1 base from V and 2 bases from J, with 11 bases between. Germline lookup yields CDR1 MGHRA and CDR2 YSYEKL. The CDR3 length is 15 residues. The CDR3 region is CASSQGLARQETQYF. CDR3 DNA: TGCGCCAGCAGCCAAGGGTTAGCGCGACAAGAGACCCAGTACTTC.

This clone was counted between two and nine times. The V gene is TRBV7-6, the J gene TRBJ1-5; D is undetermined. The V and J ends lost 4 bases and 4 bases respectively, with 8 bases between them. The germline V gene has CDR1 SGHVS and CDR2 FNYEAQ. This CDR3 has 13 amino acids. DNA of the CDR3: TGTGCCAGCAGCTCGCAGGAAAATCAGCCCCAGCATTTT. Residues: CASSSQENQPQHF.

The chain carries TRBV11-2 and TRBJ2-3; D ambiguous. The germline gives CDR1 SGHAT, CDR2 FQNNGV. The germline V and J ends were trimmed by 0 bases and 6 bases, with 13 bases remaining between them. CDR3 length: 15 residues. The CDR3 protein is CASSLDPAARDTQYF. The CDR3 DNA reads as TGTGCCAGCAGCTTAGATCCGGCGGCGCGGGATACGCAGTATTTT. The whole variable domain, remainder taken from reference TRBV11-2 and TRBJ2-3, is EAGVAQSPRYKIIEKRQSVAFWCNPISGHATLYWYQQILGQGPKLLIQFQNNGVVDDSQLPKDRFSAERLKGVDSTLKIQPAKLEDSAVYLCASSLDPAARDTQYFGPGTRLTVL.

The rearrangement uses TRBV6-1 and TRBJ1-3; D is possibly TRBD1 (5 bases). The CDR3 has 19 amino acids. V dropped 2 bases and J dropped 7 bases, with 27 bases sitting between them. From germline, CDR1 is MNHNS and CDR2 SASEGT. DNA of the CDR3: TGTGCCAGCAGTGAAAACCCGGCAAGGGGACGGCTGTCTAGGAACACCATATATTTT. It encodes CASSENPARGRLSRNTIYF.

The CDR3 DNA follows: TGTGCCAGCAGCTTAGAGGGGGCAACTGAAGCTTTCTTT. This gives the protein CASSLEGATEAFF. This chain joins TRBV7-9 and TRBJ1-1; 7 positions match TRBD1. Germline loops: CDR1 SEHNR, CDR2 FQNEAQ (reference sequence). This CDR3 has 13 residues. The V segment lost 1 base and the J segment 5 bases; nucleotides outside the gene matches: 1.

In its sample, this clone was seen once. The rearrangement uses TRBV4-1 and TRBJ2-3; 13 bases align to TRBD2. This CDR3 spans 20 amino acids. Germline V lookup: CDR1 MGHRA, CDR2 YSYEKL. After removal of 0 bases from V and 0 bases from J, the junction contained 9 bases not matched to a gene. CDR3 region: CASSQEGGTSGAPSTDTQYF. CDR3 nucleotide sequence: TGCGCCAGCAGCCAAGAGGGAGGGACTAGCGGGGCCCCCAGCACAGATACGCAGTATTTT.

This clone showed up just once. The chain carries TRBV7-9 and TRBJ1-6; D call uncertain. Trimming removed 2 bases at V and 9 bases at J, with 11 bases between. Germline CDR1 is SEHNR and CDR2 is FQNEAQ (reference sequence). The length of the CDR3 is 14 residues. The CDR3 bases are TGTGCCAGCAGCTTAAGTAACCTTCCTTCACCCCTCCACTTT. This codes for CASSLSNLPSPLHF.

In nucleotides, the CDR3 is TGTGCCAGCAGCCCAATAAGGGGGGGCGACAACACCGGGGAGCTGTTTTTT. Protein product: CASSPIRGGDNTGELFF. This sequence joins TRBV14 and TRBJ2-2; D might be TRBD2 (7 bases). Germline lookup yields CDR1 SGHDN and CDR2 FVKESK. Trimming removed 4 bases from V and 2 bases from J, with 17 bases in between. The CDR3 has 17 amino acids.

V gene TRBV2 combines with J gene TRBJ1-5, with 9 bases fitting TRBD1. The CDR3 spans 16 residues. Trimming removed 6 bases from V and 3 bases from J; junction bases left unmatched: 9. Germline V gives CDR1 SNHLY, CDR2 FYNNEI. The chain's CDR3 is CASSHRGQSNNQPQHF. The CDR3 coding sequence is TGTGCCAGCAGCCACAGGGGGCAATCAAACAATCAGCCCCAGCATTTT.

The rearrangement joins TRBV7-2 to TRBJ1-3; D might be TRBD1 (5 bases). The germline V gene encodes CDR1 SGHTA and CDR2 FQGNSA. V was shortened by 3 bases and J by 4 bases, with 7 bases between the two germline ends. This CDR3 contains 13 residues. CDR3 bases: TGTGCCAGCAGCTTTGGGGGAGGAAACACCATATATTTT. As protein: CASSFGGGNTIYF.

The chain links TRBV7-2 to TRBJ2-1; D is possibly TRBD2 (6 bases). The CDR3 consists of 17 residues. V shed 2 bases and J shed 2 bases, with 16 bases lying between them. Germline CDR1 and CDR2: SGHTA and FQGNSA. Here the CDR3 DNA reads TGTGCCAGCAGCTTACTCCCGACTAGAGGGGCCTACAATGAGCAGTTCTTC. This sequence encodes CASSLLPTRGAYNEQFF.

The DNA of the CDR3 is TGTGCCAGCAGCGGGGGACTAGCGGGGTCCGGGGAGCTGTTTTTT. It yields the protein CASSGGLAGSGELFF. V is TRBV9 and J is TRBJ2-2, with 13 bases fitting TRBD2. Germline assignment: CDR1 SGDLS and CDR2 YYNGEE. Trimming at V came to 3 bases and at J to 6 bases, leaving 2 bases not matched to a gene. The CDR3 length is 15 residues.

The chain combines TRBV11-3 with TRBJ1-1, with 9 nucleotides matching TRBD1. This CDR3 is 16 amino acids long. From germline, CDR1 is SGHNT and CDR2 YENEEA. V was pared by 3 bases and J by 3 bases, with 8 bases of the junction left unmatched. The CDR3 coding sequence is TGTGCCAGCAGCTTCGGGACAGGGAGAGGTGACACTGAAGCTTTCTTT. As protein: CASSFGTGRGDTEAFF.

V is TRBV11-2 and J is TRBJ2-7, with TRBD2 matching over 13 bases. In germline, CDR1 is SGHAT, CDR2 FQNNGV. J gave up 4 bases and V 5 bases, and 5 bases lay outside the gene matches. CDR3 length: 15 amino acids. CDR3 in DNA: TGTGCCAGCAGCCCAAGGACTAGCGGGGGTTACGAGCAGTACTTC. This codes for CASSPRTSGGYEQYF.

This rearrangement joins TRBV28 to TRBJ2-7; 8 nucleotides line up with TRBD1. The length of the CDR3 is 15 residues. Germline V gene sequence: CDR1 MDHEN, CDR2 SYDVKM. With V trimmed by 6 bases and J by 0 bases, 7 bases remained unmatched. The CDR3 protein is CASSQTGGGSYEQYF. In DNA form, the CDR3 reads TGTGCCAGCAGCCAAACAGGGGGAGGCTCCTACGAGCAGTACTTC. Full variable domain (rest looked up from reference TRBV28 and TRBJ2-7): DVKVTQSSRYLVKRTGEKVFLECVQDMDHENMFWYRQDPGLGLRLIYFSYDVKMKEKGDIPEGYSVSREKKERFSLILESASTNQTSMYLCASSQTGGGSYEQYFGPGTRLTVT.

V is TRBV28 and J is TRBJ2-7, with 11 nucleotides matching TRBD1. V shed 11 bases and J 6 bases; nucleotides not matched to a gene: 9. CDR3 length: 13 amino acids. Germline V gene sequence: CDR1 MDHEN, CDR2 SYDVKM. CDR3 protein: CASQPGTGGEQYF. CDR3 nucleotides: TGTGCCTCACAACCGGGGACAGGGGGCGAGCAGTACTTC.

V and J are TRBV19 and TRBJ2-6; D call uncertain. Germline assignment: CDR1 LNHDA and CDR2 SQIVND (reference sequence). The CDR3 has 14 amino acids. V was cut by 6 bases and J by 4 bases, with 10 bases left in between. CDR3 DNA: TGTGCCAGTAGAAGGGTTGTGGGGGCCAACGTCCTGACTTTC. Protein: CASRRVVGANVLTF.

The J gene is TRBJ1-2, the V gene TRBV5-4; possible D gene TRBD1, 5 bases. The ends were cut back, 3 bases at V and 2 bases at J, with 17 bases in the middle. The CDR3 extends over 16 amino acids. Per the germline V gene, CDR1 is SGHNT and CDR2 is YYREEE (reference sequence). CDR3: CASSSQTAAPNYGYTF. CDR3 in DNA: TGTGCCAGCAGCTCTCAGACAGCCGCACCCAACTATGGCTACACCTTC.

For the CDR3, the DNA is TGTGCCAGCAGGACATACTATGGCTACACCTTC. This gives the protein CASRTYYGYTF. The chain combines TRBV6-5 with TRBJ1-2, with D hard to call. Deletions cut 6 bases from V and 3 bases from J, with 5 bases between. The CDR3 loop spans 11 amino acids. Germline V gives CDR1 MNHEY, CDR2 SVGAGI.

This clone was counted a single time. V is TRBV25-1 and J is TRBJ2-3, with D perhaps matching TRBD2 (6 bases). Trimming cost V 7 bases and J 14 bases, with 25 bases left between them. CDR3 length: 14 residues. Germline CDR1 is MGHDK and CDR2 is SYGVNS. CDR3 protein: CASTLSRGLPKWYF. Written as DNA, the CDR3 is TGTGCCAGCACTCTAAGCCGGGGACTTCCCAAGTGGTATTTT. The full variable domain, in which reference TRBV25-1 and TRBJ2-3 provide the parts outside the CDR3, is EADIYQTPRYLVIGTGKKITLECSQTMGHDKMYWYQQDPGMELHLIHYSYGVNSTEKGDLSSESTVSRIRTEHFPLTLESARPSHTSQYLCASTLSRGLPKWYFGPGTRLTVL.

This clone has a handful of counts. The chain is built from TRBV6-1 and TRBJ1-5; tentative D call: TRBD1 (6 bases). Trimming cost V 3 bases and J 6 bases, with 12 bases left between them. This CDR3 contains 14 residues. The V gene's germline CDR1 is MNHNS and CDR2 SASEGT. CDR3 sequence: CASSDNREGQPQHF. The CDR3 nucleotides read TGTGCCAGCAGTGATAACAGGGAGGGTCAGCCCCAGCATTTT.